This T cell receptor (beta chain) derives from a study of cytomegalovirus exposure and HLA in healthy donors. Donors in the study were healthy people who gave bone marrow. Amplification used 60 Vbeta primers and 13 Jbeta primers. As processed by the authors: Around 9.9 million shared chains were among the roughly 80 million unique TCR beta chains that a later analysis counted. Measured with immunoSEQ multiplex PCR; TCRdb has only the in-frame clones, and not every one. D and trimming come from the DNA, and the V and J calls and clone size come from that table. The sample carries about 100,000 clones, 70% to 80% recorded once. Regarding this clone: Antigen: not known.

V gave up 3 bases and J gave up 0 bases, with 14 bases separating them. The CDR3 spans 16 residues. CDR1 and CDR2 from the germline V gene are MNHEY and SMNVEV (reference sequence). Study-level results: Overall, some 160 TCR beta chains were annotated as cytomegalovirus-associated.

The clonotype comes from a female donor in good health and CMV-seropositive. J is TRBJ1-1 and V is TRBV27; no reliable D call. Sample: PBMCs. CDR3 DNA sequence: TGTGCCAGCAGTTTTGTCCCGATTACTTTGAACACTGAAGCTTTCTTT. Protein product: CASSFVPITLNTEAFF.